These T cell receptor beta chains were read from a single sample in a study of blood T cell repertoires in COVID-19. Profiled with immunoSEQ multiplex PCR; TCRdb holds only in-frame clones, not every one. The data show a few hundred thousand clones, approximately 91% seen once. Sequences were obtained from PBMCs or T cells enriched from blood (not recorded which). The receptors derive from a woman in her forties who had recovered from COVID-19. Both conserved end residues are trimmed from each CDR3. Fields, in order: V gene, CDR3 protein.

TRBV12-3/TRBV12-4,ASSLAREQY
TRBV28,ASRRTGDALGRAQH
TRBV5-5,ASSLDGTAPYEQY
TRBV3-1/TRBV3-2,ASSQGTSFNYEQY
TRBV24-1,ATSDFPTNYGYT
TRBV28,ASHDRDANYGYT
TRBV29-1,SVHRGVGEQY
TRBV19,ASKIQGGAYEQY
TRBV11-2,ASSTTEDTEAF
TRBV3-1/TRBV3-2,ASSQVAGGEQY
TRBV2,ASRGQGLEKLF
TRBV24-1,ATSDPYNEQF
TRBV19,ASSIEGARYGYT
TRBV19,ASSTGEGHYEQY
TRBV28,ASSFPGQGEQF
TRBV5-4,ASSFDGGGTDTQY
TRBV27,ASSPPSGRATGELF
TRBV5-6,ASSLATGGGGTGELF
TRBV7-9,ASSLETRSTGELF
TRBV11-3,ASSLDADTQY
TRBV29-1,SAGQGSTDTQY
TRBV9,ASSVGGQGAREQF
TRBV18,ASSSRTSDLYEQY
TRBV14,ASSQDRGRLTEAF
TRBV5-6,ASSLNKDREAF
TRBV18,ASSPGQELDEQY
TRBV11-2,ASSTRTSSNTEAF
TRBV4-3,ASSQDGGQGYNEQF
TRBV7-7,ASSPRGTSGGLYNEQF
TRBV4-3,ASSQDGGTGANYGYT
TRBV3-1/TRBV3-2,ASSQGGEGAREKLF
TRBV5-5,ASSLVVTGGAETQY
TRBV4-2,ASSQDNYSNQPQH
TRBV19,ASSITGYSYEQY